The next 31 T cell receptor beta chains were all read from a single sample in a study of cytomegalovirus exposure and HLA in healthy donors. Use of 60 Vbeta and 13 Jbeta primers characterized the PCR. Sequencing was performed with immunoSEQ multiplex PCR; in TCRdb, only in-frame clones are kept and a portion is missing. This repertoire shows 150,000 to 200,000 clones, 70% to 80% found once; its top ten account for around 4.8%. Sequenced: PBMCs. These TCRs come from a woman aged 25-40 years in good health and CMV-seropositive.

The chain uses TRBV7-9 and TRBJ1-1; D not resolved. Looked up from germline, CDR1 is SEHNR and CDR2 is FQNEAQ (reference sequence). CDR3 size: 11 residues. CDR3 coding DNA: TGTTCCTCCGGACTCCCCGCTGAAGCTTTCTTT. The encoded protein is CSSGLPAEAFF.

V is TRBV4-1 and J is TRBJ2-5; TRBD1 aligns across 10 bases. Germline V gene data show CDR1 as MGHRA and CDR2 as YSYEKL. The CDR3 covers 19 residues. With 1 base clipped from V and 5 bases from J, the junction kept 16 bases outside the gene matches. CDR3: CASSQALPGQGSSWETQYF. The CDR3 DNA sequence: TGCGCCAGCAGCCAAGCCCTCCCGGGACAGGGGTCTTCATGGGAGACCCAGTACTTC.

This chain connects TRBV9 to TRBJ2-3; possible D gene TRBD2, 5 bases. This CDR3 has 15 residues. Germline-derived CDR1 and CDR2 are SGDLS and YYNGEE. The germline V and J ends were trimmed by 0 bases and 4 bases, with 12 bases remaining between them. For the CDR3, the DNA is TGTGCCAGCAGCGTAGAGGACTTAGCCCCAGATACGCAGTATTTT. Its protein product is CASSVEDLAPDTQYF.

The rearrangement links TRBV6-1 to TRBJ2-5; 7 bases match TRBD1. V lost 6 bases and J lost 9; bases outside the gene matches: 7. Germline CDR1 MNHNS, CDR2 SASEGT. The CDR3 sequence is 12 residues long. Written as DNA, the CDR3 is TGTGCCAGCAGCCCTGACAGGGCGGCCCAGTACTTC. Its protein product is CASSPDRAAQYF.

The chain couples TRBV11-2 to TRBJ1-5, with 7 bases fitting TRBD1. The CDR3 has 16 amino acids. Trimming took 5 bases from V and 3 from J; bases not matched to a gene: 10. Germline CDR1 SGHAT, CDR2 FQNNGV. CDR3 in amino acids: CASSRDLDRANQPQHF. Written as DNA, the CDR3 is TGTGCCAGCAGCAGAGACCTTGACAGGGCCAATCAGCCCCAGCATTTT.

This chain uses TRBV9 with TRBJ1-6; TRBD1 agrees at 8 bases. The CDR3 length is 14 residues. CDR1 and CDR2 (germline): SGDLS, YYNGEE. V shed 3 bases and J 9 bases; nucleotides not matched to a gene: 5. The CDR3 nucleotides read TGTGCCAGCAGCGCAGGGGGCTATGGTTCACCCCTCCACTTT. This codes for CASSAGGYGSPLHF.

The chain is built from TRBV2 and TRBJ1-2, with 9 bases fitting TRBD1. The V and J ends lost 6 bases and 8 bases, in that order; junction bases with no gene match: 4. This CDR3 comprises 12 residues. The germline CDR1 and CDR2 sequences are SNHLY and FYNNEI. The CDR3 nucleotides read TGTGCCAGCAGGCGGGACAGGGAAGGCTACACCTTC. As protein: CASRRDREGYTF.

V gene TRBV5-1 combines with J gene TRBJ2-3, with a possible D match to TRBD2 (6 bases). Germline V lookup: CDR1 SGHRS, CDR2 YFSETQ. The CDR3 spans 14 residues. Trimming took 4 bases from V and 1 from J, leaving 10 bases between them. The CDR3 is CASSPGDRTDTQYF. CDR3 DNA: TGCGCCAGCAGCCCGGGGGACCGCACAGATACGCAGTATTTT.

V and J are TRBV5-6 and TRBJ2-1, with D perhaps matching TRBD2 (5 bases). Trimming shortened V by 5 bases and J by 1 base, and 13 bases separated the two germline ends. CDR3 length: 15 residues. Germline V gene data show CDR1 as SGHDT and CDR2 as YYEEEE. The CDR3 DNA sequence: TGTGCCAGCAGTCTAGCAGGCTCATCCTACAATGAGCAGTTCTTC. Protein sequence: CASSLAGSSYNEQFF.

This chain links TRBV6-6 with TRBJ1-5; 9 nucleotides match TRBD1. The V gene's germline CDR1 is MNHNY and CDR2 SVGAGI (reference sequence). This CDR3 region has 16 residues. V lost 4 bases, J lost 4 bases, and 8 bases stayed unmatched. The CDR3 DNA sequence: TGTGCCAGCAGTTCCACAGGGGGCGGAGGGAATCAGCCCCAGCATTTT. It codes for CASSSTGGGGNQPQHF.

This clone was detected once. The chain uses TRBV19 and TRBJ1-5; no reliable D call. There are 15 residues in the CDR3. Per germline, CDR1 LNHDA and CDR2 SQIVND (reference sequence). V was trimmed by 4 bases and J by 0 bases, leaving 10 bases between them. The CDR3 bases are TGTGCCAGTAGTACCCCCAGGTTTAGCAATCAGCCCCAGCATTTT. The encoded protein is CASSTPRFSNQPQHF.

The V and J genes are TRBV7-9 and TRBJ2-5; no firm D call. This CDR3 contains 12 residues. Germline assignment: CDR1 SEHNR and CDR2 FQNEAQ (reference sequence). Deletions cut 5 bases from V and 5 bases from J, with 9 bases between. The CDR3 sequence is CASSPPMETQYF. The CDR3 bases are TGTGCCAGCAGCCCCCCCATGGAGACCCAGTACTTC.

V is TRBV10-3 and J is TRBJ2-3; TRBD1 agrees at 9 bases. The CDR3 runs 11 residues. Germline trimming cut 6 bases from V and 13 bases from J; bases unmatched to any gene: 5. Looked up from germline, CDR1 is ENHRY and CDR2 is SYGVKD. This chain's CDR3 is CAIRGDREEYF. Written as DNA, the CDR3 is TGTGCCATCAGGGGGGACAGGGAGGAGTATTTT.

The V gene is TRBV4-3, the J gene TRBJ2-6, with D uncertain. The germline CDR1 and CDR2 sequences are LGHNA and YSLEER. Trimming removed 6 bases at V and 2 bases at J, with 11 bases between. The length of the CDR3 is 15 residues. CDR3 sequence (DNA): TGCGCCAGCAGGCTAGGCTTGGCTGGGGCCAACGTCCTGACTTTC. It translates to CASRLGLAGANVLTF.

CDR3 region: CASSRLTGTYGYTF. CDR3 coding DNA: TGTGCCAGCAGCCGCTTGACAGGGACTTATGGCTACACCTTC. V and J are TRBV9 and TRBJ1-2; 7 bases fit TRBD1. Germline V CDR1 and CDR2: SGDLS, YYNGEE. The CDR3 contains 14 residues. With V trimmed by 4 bases and J by 5 bases, 8 bases remained unmatched.

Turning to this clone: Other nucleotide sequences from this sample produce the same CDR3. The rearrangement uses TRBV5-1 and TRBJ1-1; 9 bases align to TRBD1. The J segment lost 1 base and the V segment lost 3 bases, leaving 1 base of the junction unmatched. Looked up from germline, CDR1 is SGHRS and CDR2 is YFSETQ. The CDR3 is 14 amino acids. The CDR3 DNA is TGCGCCAGCAGCTCGGGACAGGGGAACACTGAAGCTTTCTTT. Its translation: CASSSGQGNTEAFF.

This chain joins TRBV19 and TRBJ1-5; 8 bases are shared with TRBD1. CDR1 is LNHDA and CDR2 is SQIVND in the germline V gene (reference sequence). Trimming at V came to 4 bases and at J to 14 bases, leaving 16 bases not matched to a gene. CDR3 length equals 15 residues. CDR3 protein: CASSTIGQGLAYKHF. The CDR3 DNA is TGTGCCAGTAGTACCATAGGACAGGGATTGGCCTACAAGCATTTT.

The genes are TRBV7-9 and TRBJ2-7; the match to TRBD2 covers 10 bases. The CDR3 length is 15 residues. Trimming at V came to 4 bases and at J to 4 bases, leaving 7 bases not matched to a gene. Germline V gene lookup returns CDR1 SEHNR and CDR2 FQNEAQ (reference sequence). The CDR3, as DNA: TGTGCCAGCAGCTCCAGGACTAGCGGTATGTACGAGCAGTACTTC. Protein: CASSSRTSGMYEQYF.

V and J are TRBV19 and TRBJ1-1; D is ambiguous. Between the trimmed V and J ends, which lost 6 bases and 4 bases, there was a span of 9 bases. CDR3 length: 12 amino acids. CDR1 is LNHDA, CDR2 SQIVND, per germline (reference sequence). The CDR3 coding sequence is TGTGCCAGTAGCGCAGGAAGCACTGAAGCTTTCTTT. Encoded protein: CASSAGSTEAFF.

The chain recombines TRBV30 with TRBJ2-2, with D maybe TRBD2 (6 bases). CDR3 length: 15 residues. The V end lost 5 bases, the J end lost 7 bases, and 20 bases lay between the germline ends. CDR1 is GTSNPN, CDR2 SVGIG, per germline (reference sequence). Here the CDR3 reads CAWGFGAGNFGELFF. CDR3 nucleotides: TGTGCCTGGGGGTTCGGGGCGGGAAATTTCGGGGAGCTGTTTTTT.

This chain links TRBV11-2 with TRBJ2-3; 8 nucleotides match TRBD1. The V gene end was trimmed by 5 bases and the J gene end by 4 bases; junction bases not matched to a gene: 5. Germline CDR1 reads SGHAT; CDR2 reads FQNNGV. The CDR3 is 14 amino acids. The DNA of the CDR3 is TGTGCCAGCAGCCCAGAGACAGGGGCAGATACGCAGTATTTT. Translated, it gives CASSPETGADTQYF.

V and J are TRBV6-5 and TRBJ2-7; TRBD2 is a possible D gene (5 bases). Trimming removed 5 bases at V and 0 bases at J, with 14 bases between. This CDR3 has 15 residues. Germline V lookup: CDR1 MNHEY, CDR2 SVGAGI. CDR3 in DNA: TGTGCCAGCAGTCGCCAATATAGCGACTCCTACGAGCAGTACTTC. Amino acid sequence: CASSRQYSDSYEQYF.

The CDR3: CSAHSLEAFF. For the CDR3, the DNA is TGCAGTGCCCACTCGCTGGAAGCTTTCTTT. The chain is built from TRBV20-1 and TRBJ1-1; D is ambiguous. CDR3 length: 10 residues. Deletions cut 6 bases from V and 8 bases from J, with 10 bases between. CDR1 is DFQATT, CDR2 SNEGSKA, per germline (reference sequence).

The CDR3: CASSPQETQYF. Written as DNA, the CDR3 is TGTGCCAGCAGTCCCCAGGAGACCCAGTACTTC. The chain has TRBV6-9 and TRBJ2-5; D remains unclear. CDR3 size: 11 residues. V was trimmed by 5 bases and J by 5 bases, leaving 6 bases between them. Germline V lookup: CDR1 MNHGY, CDR2 SVAAGI.

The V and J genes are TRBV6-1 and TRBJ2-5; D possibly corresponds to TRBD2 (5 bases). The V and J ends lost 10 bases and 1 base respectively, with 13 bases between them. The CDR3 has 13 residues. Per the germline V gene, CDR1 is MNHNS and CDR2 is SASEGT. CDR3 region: CATQVAFQETQYF. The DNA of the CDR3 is TGTGCCACCCAAGTAGCGTTCCAAGAGACCCAGTACTTC.

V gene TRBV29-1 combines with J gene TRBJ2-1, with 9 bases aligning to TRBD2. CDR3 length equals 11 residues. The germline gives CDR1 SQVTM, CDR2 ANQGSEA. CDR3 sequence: CAARGGGEQFF. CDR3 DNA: TGCGCGGCGCGGGGGGGCGGTGAGCAGTTCTTC.

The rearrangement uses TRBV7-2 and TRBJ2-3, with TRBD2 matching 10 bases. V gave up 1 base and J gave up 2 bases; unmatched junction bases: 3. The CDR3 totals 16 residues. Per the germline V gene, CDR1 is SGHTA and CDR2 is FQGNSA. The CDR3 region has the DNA TGTGCCAGCAGCTTAGAAGCGGGAGGGTACACAGATACGCAGTATTTT. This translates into CASSLEAGGYTDTQYF.

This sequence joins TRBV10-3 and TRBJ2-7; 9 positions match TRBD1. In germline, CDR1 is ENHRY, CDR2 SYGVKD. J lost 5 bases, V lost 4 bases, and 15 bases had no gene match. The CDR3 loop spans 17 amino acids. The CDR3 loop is CAISAPPRDREAHEQYF. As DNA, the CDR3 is TGTGCCATCAGTGCCCCCCCCCGGGACAGGGAAGCCCACGAGCAGTACTTC.

This CDR3 reads CASRQQGSSNYEQYF. CDR3 sequence (DNA): TGCGCCAGCAGACAACAGGGGAGTTCTAACTACGAGCAGTACTTC. The rearrangement uses TRBV4-1 and TRBJ2-7, with 7 bases fitting TRBD1. CDR1 is MGHRA and CDR2 is YSYEKL in the germline V gene. The V gene end was trimmed by 6 bases and the J gene end by 3 bases; junction bases not matched to a gene: 11. The CDR3 spans 15 residues.

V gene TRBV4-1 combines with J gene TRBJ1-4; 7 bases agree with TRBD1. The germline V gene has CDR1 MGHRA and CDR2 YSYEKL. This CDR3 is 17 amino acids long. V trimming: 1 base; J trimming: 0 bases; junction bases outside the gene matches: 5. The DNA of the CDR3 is TGCGCCAGCAGCCAAGTCCGCCAGGGGGCAACTAATGAAAAACTGTTTTTT. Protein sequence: CASSQVRQGATNEKLFF.

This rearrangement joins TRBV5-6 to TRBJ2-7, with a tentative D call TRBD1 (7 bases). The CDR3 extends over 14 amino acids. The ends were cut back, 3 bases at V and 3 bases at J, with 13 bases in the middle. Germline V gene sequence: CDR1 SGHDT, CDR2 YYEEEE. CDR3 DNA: TGTGCCAGCAGCTCGAGTCAGGGGGGCTACGAGCAGTACTTC. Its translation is CASSSSQGGYEQYF. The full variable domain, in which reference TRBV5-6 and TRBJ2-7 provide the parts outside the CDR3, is DAGVTQSPTHLIKTRGQQVTLRCSPKSGHDTVSWYQQALGQGPQFIFQYYEEEERQRGNFPDRFSGHQFPNYSSELNVNALLLGDSALYLCASSSSQGGYEQYFGPGTRLTVT.